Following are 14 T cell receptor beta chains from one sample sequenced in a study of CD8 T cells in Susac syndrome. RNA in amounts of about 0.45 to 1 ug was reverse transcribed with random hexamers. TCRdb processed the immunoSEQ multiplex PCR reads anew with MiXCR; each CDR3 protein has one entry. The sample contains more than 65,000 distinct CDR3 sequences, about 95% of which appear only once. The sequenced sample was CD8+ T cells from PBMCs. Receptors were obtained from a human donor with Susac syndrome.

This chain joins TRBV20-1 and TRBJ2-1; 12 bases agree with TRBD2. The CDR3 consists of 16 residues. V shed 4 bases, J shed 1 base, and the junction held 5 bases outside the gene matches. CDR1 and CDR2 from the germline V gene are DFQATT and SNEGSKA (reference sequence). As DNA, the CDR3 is TGCAGTGCTAAAGGACTAGCGGGACTATCCTACAATGAGCAGTTCTTC. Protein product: CSAKGLAGLSYNEQFF.

The CDR3 DNA reads TGTGCCAGCAGCTCTAGCGGGAGGGGCACAGATACGCAGTATTTT. Protein: CASSSSGRGTDTQYF. V and J are TRBV13 and TRBJ2-3, with TRBD2 matching over 12 bases. V was clipped by 4 bases and J by 1 base; unmatched bases: 0. CDR3 length: 15 residues. Per the germline V gene, CDR1 is PRHDT and CDR2 is FYEKMQ (reference sequence). The full variable domain, completed using reference TRBV13 and TRBJ2-3, is AAGVIQSPRHLIKEKRETATLKCYPIPRHDTVYWYQQGPGQDPQFLISFYEKMQSDKGSIPDRFSAQQFSDYHSELNMSSLELGDSALYFCASSSSGRGTDTQYFGPGTRLTVL.

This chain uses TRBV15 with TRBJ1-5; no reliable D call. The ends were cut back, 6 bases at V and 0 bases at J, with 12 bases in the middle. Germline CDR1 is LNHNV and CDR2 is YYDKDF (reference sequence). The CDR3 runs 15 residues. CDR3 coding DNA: TGTGCCACCAGTTCGACGGATTATAGCAATCAGCCCCAGCATTTT. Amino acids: CATSSTDYSNQPQHF.

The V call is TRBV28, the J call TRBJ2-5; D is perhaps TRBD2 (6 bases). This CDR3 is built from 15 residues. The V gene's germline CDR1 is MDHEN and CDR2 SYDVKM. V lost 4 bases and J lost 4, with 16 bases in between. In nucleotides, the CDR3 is TGTGCCAGCAGTTCCCCGGGAGCTTGGGCAGAGACCCAGTACTTC. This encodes CASSSPGAWAETQYF.

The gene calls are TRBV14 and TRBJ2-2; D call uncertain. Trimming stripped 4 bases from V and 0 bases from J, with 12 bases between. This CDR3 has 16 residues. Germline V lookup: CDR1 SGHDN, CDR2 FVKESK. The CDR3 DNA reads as TGTGCCAGCAGCCCACACGACACCACGAACACCGGGGAGCTGTTTTTT. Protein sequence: CASSPHDTTNTGELFF.

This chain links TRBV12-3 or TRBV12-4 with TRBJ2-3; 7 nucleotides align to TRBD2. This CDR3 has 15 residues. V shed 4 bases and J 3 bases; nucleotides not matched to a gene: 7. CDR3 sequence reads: CASSWLAAGTDTQYF. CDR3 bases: TGTGCCAGCAGTTGGCTAGCGGCCGGTACAGATACGCAGTATTTT.

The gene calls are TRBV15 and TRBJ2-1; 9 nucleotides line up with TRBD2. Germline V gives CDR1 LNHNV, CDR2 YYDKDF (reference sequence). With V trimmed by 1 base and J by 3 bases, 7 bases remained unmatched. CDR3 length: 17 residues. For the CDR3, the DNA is TGTGCCACCAGCAGAGGGGGTAGCGGGAGCTTCTACAATGAGCAGTTCTTC. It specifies CATSRGGSGSFYNEQFF.

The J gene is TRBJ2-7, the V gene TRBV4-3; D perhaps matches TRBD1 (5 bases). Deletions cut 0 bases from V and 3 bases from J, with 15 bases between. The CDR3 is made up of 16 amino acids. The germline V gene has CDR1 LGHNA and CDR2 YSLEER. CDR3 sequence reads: CASSQELAGMGYEQYF. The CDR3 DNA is TGCGCCAGCAGCCAAGAGCTCGCAGGGATGGGCTACGAGCAGTACTTC.

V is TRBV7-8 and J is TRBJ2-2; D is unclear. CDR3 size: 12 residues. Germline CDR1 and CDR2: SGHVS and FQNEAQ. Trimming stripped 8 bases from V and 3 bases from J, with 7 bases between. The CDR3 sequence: CASLRYTGELFF. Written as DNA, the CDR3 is TGTGCCAGCCTGAGGTACACCGGGGAGCTGTTTTTT.

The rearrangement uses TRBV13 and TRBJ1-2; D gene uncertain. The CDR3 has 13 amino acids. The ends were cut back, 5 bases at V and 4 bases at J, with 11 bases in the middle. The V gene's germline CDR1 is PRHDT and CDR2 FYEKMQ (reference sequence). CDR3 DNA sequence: TGTGCCAGCAGCATGGGTGCGGGCTATGGCTACACCTTC. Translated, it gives CASSMGAGYGYTF. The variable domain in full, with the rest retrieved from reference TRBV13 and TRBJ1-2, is AAGVIQSPRHLIKEKRETATLKCYPIPRHDTVYWYQQGPGQDPQFLISFYEKMQSDKGSIPDRFSAQQFSDYHSELNMSSLELGDSALYFCASSMGAGYGYTFGSGTRLTVV.

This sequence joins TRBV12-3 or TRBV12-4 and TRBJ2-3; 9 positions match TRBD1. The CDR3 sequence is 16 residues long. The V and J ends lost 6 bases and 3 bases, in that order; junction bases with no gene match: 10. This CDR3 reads CASSFPRTGETDTQYF. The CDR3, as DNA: TGTGCCAGCAGCTTTCCCAGGACAGGGGAGACAGATACGCAGTATTTT.

This CDR3 reads CSVEIGSGGSSYNEQFF. Here the CDR3 DNA reads TGCAGCGTTGAAATCGGGTCGGGAGGCAGCTCCTACAATGAGCAGTTCTTC. This chain connects TRBV29-1 to TRBJ2-1, with 7 bases matching TRBD2. The germline gives CDR1 SQVTM, CDR2 ANQGSEA. The CDR3 runs to 17 residues. V lost 2 bases to trimming and J lost 0 bases; unmatched junction nucleotides: 10.

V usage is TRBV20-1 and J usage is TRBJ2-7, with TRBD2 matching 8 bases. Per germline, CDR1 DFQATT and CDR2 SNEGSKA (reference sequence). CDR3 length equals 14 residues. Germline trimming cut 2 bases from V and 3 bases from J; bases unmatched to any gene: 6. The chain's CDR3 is CSARSGSGDYEQYF. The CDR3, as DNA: TGCAGTGCTAGAAGCGGGAGTGGGGACTACGAGCAGTACTTC.

The CDR3 nucleotides are TGTGCCAGTAGTGGCCCCAGGGACGAGCAGTACTTC. The encoded protein is CASSGPRDEQYF. The rearrangement links TRBV19 to TRBJ2-7; a weak D match, TRBD1 (5 bases). V lost 5 bases, J lost 5 bases, and 10 bases lay in between. This CDR3 is 12 amino acids long. CDR1 LNHDA and CDR2 SQIVND come from the germline V gene (reference sequence). The variable domain in full, completed from reference TRBV19 and TRBJ2-7, reads DGGITQSPKYLFRKEGQNVTLSCEQNLNHDAMYWYRQDPGQGLRLIYYSQIVNDFQKGDIAEGYSVSREKKESFPLTVTSAQKNPTAFYLCASSGPRDEQYFGPGTRLTVT.